This T cell receptor (beta chain) is from a study of CD8 T cells in ankylosing spondylitis. The study's findings and limits: In ankylosing spondylitis patients, matched synovial fluid reportedly showed significant enrichment of disease-linked clones.

V lost 3 bases to trimming and J lost 5 bases, with 13 bases between them. In germline, CDR1 is DFQATT, CDR2 SNEGSKA (reference sequence). The length of the CDR3 is 13 residues. This clonotype was observed many times. Its target is unknown. TCRdb fed the 5' RACE reads into MiXCR, producing one record per CDR3 protein. The data hold 26,000 or so distinct CDR3 sequences, with approximately 8% observed a single time. This clonotype was obtained from a male donor with ankylosing spondylitis or in good health (not recorded which). Sequencing input: blood. The J gene is TRBJ2-5, the V gene TRBV20-1, with a tentative D call TRBD2 (6 bases). For the CDR3, the DNA is TGCAGTGCTAGTAGGAGGGTGCAGGAGACCCAGTACTTC. It yields the protein CSASRRVQETQYF.